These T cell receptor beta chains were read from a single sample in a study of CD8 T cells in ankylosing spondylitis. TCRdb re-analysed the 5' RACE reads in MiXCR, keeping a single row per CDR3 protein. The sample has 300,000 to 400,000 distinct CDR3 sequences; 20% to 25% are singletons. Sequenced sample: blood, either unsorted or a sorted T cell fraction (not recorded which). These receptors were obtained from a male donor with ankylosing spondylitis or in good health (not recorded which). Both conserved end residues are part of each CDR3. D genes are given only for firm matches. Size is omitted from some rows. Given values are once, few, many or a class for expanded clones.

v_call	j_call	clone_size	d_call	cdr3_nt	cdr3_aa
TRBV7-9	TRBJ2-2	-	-	TGTGCCAGCAGCTCCGGGACACTCAACACCGGGGAGCTGTTTTTT	CASSSGTLNTGELFF
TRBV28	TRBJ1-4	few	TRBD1	TGTGCCACAAGGACAGGGCGACGAGAAAAACTGTTTTTT	CATRTGRREKLFF
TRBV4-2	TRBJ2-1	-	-	TGTGCCAGCAGCCAACGGGAGTTCCATGAGCAGTTCTTC	CASSQREFHEQFF
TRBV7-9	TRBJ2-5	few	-	TGTGCCAGCAGATCCGCGGGGGACAAAGAGACCCAGTACTTC	CASRSAGDKETQYF
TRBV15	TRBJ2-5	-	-	TGTGCCACCGACTCTGGCGGGGCGGGGGAGACCCAGTACTTC	CATDSGGAGETQYF
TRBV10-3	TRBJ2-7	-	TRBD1	TGTGCCATCATGGCAGGGGACAGCTGGGAGCAGTACTTC	CAIMAGDSWEQYF
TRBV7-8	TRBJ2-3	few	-	TGTGCCAGCAGCTTAGTACTACAGGGCCGGTCAGATACGCAGTATTTT	CASSLVLQGRSDTQYF
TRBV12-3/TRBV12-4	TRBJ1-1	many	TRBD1	TGTGCCAGCAGTTATGCAGGGGGCCCAGCTTTCTTT	CASSYAGGPAFF
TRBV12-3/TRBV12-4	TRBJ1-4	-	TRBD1	TGTGCCAGCAGTATAACAGGGGGTGTGGATGAAAAACTGTTTTTT	CASSITGGVDEKLFF
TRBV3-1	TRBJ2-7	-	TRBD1	TGTGCCAGCAGCCACTGGGACAGGGGGATCTTCTACGAGCAGTACTTC	CASSHWDRGIFYEQYF
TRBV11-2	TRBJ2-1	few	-	TGTGCCAGCAGCTTAGTGAACAGGGAGTACAATGAGCAGTTCTTC	CASSLVNREYNEQFF
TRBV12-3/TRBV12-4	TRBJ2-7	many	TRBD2	TGTGCCAGCAGCTTAGCGGGGGGATCCTACGAGCAGTACTTC	CASSLAGGSYEQYF
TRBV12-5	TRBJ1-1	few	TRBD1	TGTGCTAGTGGGATGGACAGGGGGAACACTGAAGCTTTCTTT	CASGMDRGNTEAFF
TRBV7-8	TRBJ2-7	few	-	TGTGCCAGCAGCTTGGGAAGGGACCTGAAGCACGAGCAGTACTTC	CASSLGRDLKHEQYF
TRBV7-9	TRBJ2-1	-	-	TGTGCCAGCAGCCCCCAGCAGGGGAGGAATGAGCAGTTCTTC	CASSPQQGRNEQFF
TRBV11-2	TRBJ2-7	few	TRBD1	TGTGCCAGCAGCTTACTCTTGGGGACAGGTACCTACGAGCAGTACTTC	CASSLLLGTGTYEQYF
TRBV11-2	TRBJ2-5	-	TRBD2	TGTGCCAGCAGCTTACTGGCTAGCGGGGGGTTGGAGACCCAGTACTTC	CASSLLASGGLETQYF
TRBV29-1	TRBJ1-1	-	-	TGCAGCGTTGAATCGGAGAACACTGAAGCTTTCTTT	CSVESENTEAFF
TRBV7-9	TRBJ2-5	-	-	TGTGCCAGCAGCACCGGGACCGGAGAGACCCAGTACTTC	CASSTGTGETQYF
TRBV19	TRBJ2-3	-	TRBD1	TGTGCCAGTACTCCCCGACAGGGGAGCGCAGATACGCAGTATTTT	CASTPRQGSADTQYF
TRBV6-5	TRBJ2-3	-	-	TGTGCCAGCAGTTACTATATCACAGATACGCAGTATTTT	CASSYYITDTQYF
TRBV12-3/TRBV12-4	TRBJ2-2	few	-	TGTGCCAGCAGCTCTGGGGGCGGGGGAAACACCGGGGAGCTGTTTTTT	CASSSGGGGNTGELFF
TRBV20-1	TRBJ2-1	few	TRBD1	TGCAGTGCTAGAGCCCTGGGACAGGGTTACCATGAGCAGTTCTTC	CSARALGQGYHEQFF
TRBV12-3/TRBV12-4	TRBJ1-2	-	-	TGTGCCAGCAGCCTTGCTACAGGGCCAGTTGGCTACACCTTC	CASSLATGPVGYTF
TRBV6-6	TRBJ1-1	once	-	TGTGCCAGCAGTTACGTAGGCACTGAAGCTTTCTTT	CASSYVGTEAFF
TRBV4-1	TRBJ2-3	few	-	TGCGCCAGCAGCCAAGACTGGGGATTCGCAGATACGCAGTATTTT	CASSQDWGFADTQYF
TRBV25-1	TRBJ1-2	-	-	TGTGCCAGCAGTGAATATGGGCAGGCCAACTATGGCTACACCTTC	CASSEYGQANYGYTF
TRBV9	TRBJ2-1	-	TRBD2	TGTGCCAGCAGCGTCGGGGGGGCGGGCGAGGAGCAGTTCTTC	CASSVGGAGEEQFF
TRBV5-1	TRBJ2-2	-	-	TGCGCCAGCAGCTTGGTGGCAGGGGAATACACCGGGGAGCTGTTTTTT	CASSLVAGEYTGELFF
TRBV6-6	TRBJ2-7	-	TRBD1	TGTGCCAGCAGTATAACGACAGGGCGCGAGCAGTACTTC	CASSITTGREQYF
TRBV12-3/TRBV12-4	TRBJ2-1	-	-	TGTGCCAGCAGTTTGTTCCAGGGTACCTACAATGAGCAGTTCTTC	CASSLFQGTYNEQFF
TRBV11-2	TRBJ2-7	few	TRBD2	TGTGCCAGCAGCTGGTTCTTTGGCGGGGGTTACGAGCAGTACTTC	CASSWFFGGGYEQYF
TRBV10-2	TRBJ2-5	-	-	TGCGCCACTCACGAGAGGGGTGGTGAGACCCAGTACTTC	CATHERGGETQYF
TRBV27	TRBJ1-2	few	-	TGTGCCGCCCGGCCCCGGGGGAACTATGGCTACACCTTC	CAARPRGNYGYTF
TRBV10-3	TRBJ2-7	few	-	TGTGCCATCAGCTCAATCGAGTCCCACGAGCAGTACTTC	CAISSIESHEQYF
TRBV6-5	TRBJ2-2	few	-	TGTGCCAGCAGTTACTCAGGCGGGGTCGGGACCGGGGAGCTGTTTTTT	CASSYSGGVGTGELFF
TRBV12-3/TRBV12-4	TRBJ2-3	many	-	TGTGCCAGCAGCTCCAGGGGTTTTAGCGCAGATACGCAGTATTTT	CASSSRGFSADTQYF
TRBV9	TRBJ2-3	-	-	TGTGCCAGCAGCGTAGCGGGGACCAAGGCAGATACGCAGTATTTT	CASSVAGTKADTQYF
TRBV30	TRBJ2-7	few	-	TGTGCCTGGATGAAGGGTTACGAGCAGTACTTC	CAWMKGYEQYF
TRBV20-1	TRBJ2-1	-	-	TGCAGTGCTAGAGTCCTTGGGGACAATGAGCAGTTCTTC	CSARVLGDNEQFF
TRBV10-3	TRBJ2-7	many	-	TGTGCCATCAGTGAGACGTATTCTAACTCCTACGAGCAGTACTTC	CAISETYSNSYEQYF
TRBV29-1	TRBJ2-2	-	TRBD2	TGCAGCGTTGAAATCGGGACTAGCGGGGGCGCCCTCGCCGGGGAGCTGTTTTTT	CSVEIGTSGGALAGELFF
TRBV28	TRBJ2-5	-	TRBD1	TGTGCCAGCAGTTTACCCTCGGACAGGGACCAAGAGACCCAGTACTTC	CASSLPSDRDQETQYF
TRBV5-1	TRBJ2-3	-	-	TGCGCCAGCAGCTCCGACGGGGTCCTTTCGCACGCAGATACGCAGTATTTT	CASSSDGVLSHADTQYF
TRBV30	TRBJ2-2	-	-	TGTGCCTTACCGACAGACACCGGGGAGCTGTTTTTT	CALPTDTGELFF
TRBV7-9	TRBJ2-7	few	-	TGTGCCAGCAGCTTAGGAGGACACCCCTACGAGCAGTACTTC	CASSLGGHPYEQYF
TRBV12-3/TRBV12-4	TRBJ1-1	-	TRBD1	TGTGCCAGCGGGACAGGGAGCACTGAAGCTTTCTTT	CASGTGSTEAFF
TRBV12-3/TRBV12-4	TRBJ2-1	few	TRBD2	TGTGCCAGCAGTTACAAGCGGGGGGTCTACAATGAGCAGTTCTTC	CASSYKRGVYNEQFF
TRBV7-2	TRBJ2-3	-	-	TGTGCCAGCAGCAACCTGGCCTCTAGCACAGATACGCAGTATTTT	CASSNLASSTDTQYF
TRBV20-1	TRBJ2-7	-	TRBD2	TGCAGTGCTAGAGATCTAGCGGGGGAGCTCTACGAGCAGTACTTC	CSARDLAGELYEQYF
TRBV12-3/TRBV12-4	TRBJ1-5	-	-	TGTGCCAGCAGTCCCGATCATAATCAGCCCCAGCATTTT	CASSPDHNQPQHF
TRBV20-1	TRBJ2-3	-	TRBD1	TGCAGTGCTAGAGACCGGGACAGTTTCACAGATACGCAGTATTTT	CSARDRDSFTDTQYF
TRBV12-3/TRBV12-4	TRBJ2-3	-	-	TGTGCCAGCAGTTTAGGGGGGGTGGTGGATACGCAGTATTTT	CASSLGGVVDTQYF
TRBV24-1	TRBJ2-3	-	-	TGTGCCACCAGTGAGGGAGTTTTTGGAGATACGCAGTATTTT	CATSEGVFGDTQYF
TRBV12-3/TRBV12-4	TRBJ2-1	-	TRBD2	TGTGCCAGCAGTGTAGCGGGGGGGCCTTGGGATGAGCAGTTCTTC	CASSVAGGPWDEQFF
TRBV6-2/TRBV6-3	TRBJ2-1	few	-	TGTGCCAGCAGGATTCCCTACAATGAGCAGTTCTTC	CASRIPYNEQFF
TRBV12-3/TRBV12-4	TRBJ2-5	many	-	TGTGCCAGCAGCTCCCTGGGCCACCAAGAGACCCAGTACTTC	CASSSLGHQETQYF
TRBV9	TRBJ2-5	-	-	TGTGCCAGCAGCGCCCGACTCGGTCCCCAGACCCAGTACTTC	CASSARLGPQTQYF
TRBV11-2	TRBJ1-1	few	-	TGTGCCAGCAGCTTAGAATGGAACACTGAAGCTTTCTTT	CASSLEWNTEAFF
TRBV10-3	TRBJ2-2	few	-	TGTGCCATCAGTGAGGGGGGCACCGGGGAGCTGTTTTTT	CAISEGGTGELFF